This is a list of T cell receptor beta chains from one sample in a study of T cells in Graves' hyperthyroidism and ophthalmopathy. TCRdb recomputed calls from the multiplex PCR reads with MiXCR, one row per CDR3 protein. The sample contains around 700,000 distinct CDR3 sequences, around a sixth of which appear only once. The material sequenced was blood. The receptors originated from a woman between 50 and 59 years old with Graves' hyperthyroidism that later progressed to Graves' ophthalmopathy. Both conserved end residues are part of each CDR3. The D gene is left open where the match is weak. Expanded clones get a size class; other rows say once, few or many, or leave the size out.

TGCGCCAGCAGCCGAGACAGCGCTAGCACAGATACGCAGTATTTT,CASSRDSASTDTQYF,TRBJ2-3,few,NA,TRBV4-1,15
TGTGCCAGCAGCTTAGGACAGGGGAATTCACGCCTCCACTTT,CASSLGQGNSRLHF,TRBJ1-6,NA,TRBD1,TRBV7-9,14
TGTGCCACCAGCCGTTATAGCGGGGGGATCGAAAAAAATGAGCAGTTCTTC,CATSRYSGGIEKNEQFF,TRBJ2-1,few,TRBD2,TRBV15,17
TGTGCCAGCAGTCGAGCGGGACGGGAGAACACTGAAGCTTTCTTT,CASSRAGRENTEAFF,TRBJ1-1,few,NA,TRBV6-2/TRBV6-3,15
TGTGCCAGCAGCTTTTCGGGGTCTCAGCCCCAGCATTTT,CASSFSGSQPQHF,TRBJ1-5,NA,NA,TRBV11-2,13
TGTGCCTGGAGTGTACGTGGGCGGCATGGCTACACCTTC,CAWSVRGRHGYTF,TRBJ1-2,NA,NA,TRBV30,13
TGTGCCAGCAGTCCGGGACCGACATATGGCTACACCTTC,CASSPGPTYGYTF,TRBJ1-2,many,NA,TRBV12-3/TRBV12-4,13
TGCAGCGTTGAGTTGTCCGGGACTAGCGCCACAGATACGCAGTATTTT,CSVELSGTSATDTQYF,TRBJ2-3,NA,TRBD2,TRBV29-1,16
TGTGCCAGCAGCCAAGAGGACCAAGAGACCCAGTACTTC,CASSQEDQETQYF,TRBJ2-5,many,NA,TRBV3-1,13
TGCAGTGCGGCGGGGGGCGGAACAGATACGCAGTATTTT,CSAAGGGTDTQYF,TRBJ2-3,many,TRBD2,TRBV20-1,13
TGTGCCACCAGCAGCTGGTACAGAGAGACGCAGTATTTT,CATSSWYRETQYF,TRBJ2-3,NA,NA,TRBV15,13
TGTGCCAGCAGCCAAGGGGGCAGGACCTATAATTCACCCCTCCACTTT,CASSQGGRTYNSPLHF,TRBJ1-6,many,NA,TRBV3-1,16
TGTGCCTGGAGTAAACGACACCGGGACAGGCAGATTGCAACTAATGAAAAACTGTTTTTT,CAWSKRHRDRQIATNEKLFF,TRBJ1-4,many,TRBD1,TRBV30,20
TGTGCCAGCAGCCAAGTAATAATCGGGAGGGATATTTTTAACTTGGCTGAAGCTTTCTTT,CASSQVIIGRDIFNLAEAFF,TRBJ1-1,many,NA,TRBV3-1,20
TGTGCCAGCAGCCCACGAGGACCCGCTCCCAGCGGGGCCAACGTCCTGACTTTC,CASSPRGPAPSGANVLTF,TRBJ2-6,NA,NA,TRBV14,18
TGTGCCAGCAGCTCCCCCCTCCCGGACAGGGAAGGAGAGACCCAGTACTTC,CASSSPLPDREGETQYF,TRBJ2-5,many,TRBD1,TRBV11-2,17
TGCAGCGTTGAGGCCGAGAGGAACGAGCAGTACTTC,CSVEAERNEQYF,TRBJ2-7,once,NA,TRBV29-1,12
TGTGCCAGCAGCTTAGGAGGGGGATCTGGGGCCAACGTCCTGACTTTC,CASSLGGGSGANVLTF,TRBJ2-6,many,NA,TRBV7-8,16
TGCAGTGCTAGAGGATTCCCTGGAAACACCATATATTTT,CSARGFPGNTIYF,TRBJ1-3,few,NA,TRBV20-1,13
TGTGCCAGCAGTTTCTATCCCGGACAGGCGCGCTATGGCTACACCTTC,CASSFYPGQARYGYTF,TRBJ1-2,many,TRBD1,TRBV27,16
TGTGCCAGCAGCTTGGAAAGGGGCGTCGGGGAGACCCAGTACTTC,CASSLERGVGETQYF,TRBJ2-5,many,NA,TRBV5-6,15
TGCAGTGCTAGGGGAGAGGAGGGGACAGATACGCAGTATTTT,CSARGEEGTDTQYF,TRBJ2-3,many,NA,TRBV20-1,14
TGTGCCAGCATGGGAGGACAGGGACACTATGGCTACACCTTC,CASMGGQGHYGYTF,TRBJ1-2,few,TRBD1,TRBV12-3/TRBV12-4,14
TGTGCCAGTAGTATTCTAGGATTTGAAGCTTTCTTT,CASSILGFEAFF,TRBJ1-1,few,NA,TRBV19,12
TGCGGCCGGGGGGGGTTGGGCACTGAAGCTTTCTTT,CGRGGLGTEAFF,TRBJ1-1,many,NA,TRBV20-1,12
TGTGCCAGCAGTTACTCGATCATTGGAGGCACAGATACGCAGTATTTT,CASSYSIIGGTDTQYF,TRBJ2-3,NA,NA,TRBV6-6,16
TGTGCCTGGCAGGGGGCTCACTACGAGCAGTACTTC,CAWQGAHYEQYF,TRBJ2-7,NA,TRBD1,TRBV30,12
TGCAGTGCTCAGTACCAAGAGACCCAGTACTTC,CSAQYQETQYF,TRBJ2-5,many,NA,TRBV20-1,11
TGCGCCAGCAGCCGTATGACCACAGGGCCCGGGGAGCTGTTTTTT,CASSRMTTGPGELFF,TRBJ2-2,NA,NA,TRBV4-1,15
TGTGCCAGCTCCCCGGGTAATGAAAAACTGTTTTTT,CASSPGNEKLFF,TRBJ1-4,many,NA,TRBV11-2,12
TGTGCCAGCTCCCGCGAATCCAGTTCCTCCACTGAAGCTTTCTTT,CASSRESSSSTEAFF,TRBJ1-1,many,NA,TRBV18,15
TGTGCCAGCTCAGAAACAGGGAGCAATCAGCCCCAGCATTTT,CASSETGSNQPQHF,TRBJ1-5,many,NA,TRBV18,14
TGTGCCAGCAACACTGCGGGTCAGCCCCAGCATTTT,CASNTAGQPQHF,TRBJ1-5,NA,NA,TRBV2,12
TGTGCCAGCGGTCTCAGGGGTCAGCCCCAGCATTTT,CASGLRGQPQHF,TRBJ1-5,NA,NA,TRBV7-9,12
TGTGCCAGCAGTTCCGACAGGACACAAGGATATGGCTACACCTTC,CASSSDRTQGYGYTF,TRBJ1-2,NA,NA,TRBV12-3/TRBV12-4,15
TGTGCCAGCAGCTTAAACCCCGGGGAGCTGTTTTTT,CASSLNPGELFF,TRBJ2-2,NA,NA,TRBV7-9,12